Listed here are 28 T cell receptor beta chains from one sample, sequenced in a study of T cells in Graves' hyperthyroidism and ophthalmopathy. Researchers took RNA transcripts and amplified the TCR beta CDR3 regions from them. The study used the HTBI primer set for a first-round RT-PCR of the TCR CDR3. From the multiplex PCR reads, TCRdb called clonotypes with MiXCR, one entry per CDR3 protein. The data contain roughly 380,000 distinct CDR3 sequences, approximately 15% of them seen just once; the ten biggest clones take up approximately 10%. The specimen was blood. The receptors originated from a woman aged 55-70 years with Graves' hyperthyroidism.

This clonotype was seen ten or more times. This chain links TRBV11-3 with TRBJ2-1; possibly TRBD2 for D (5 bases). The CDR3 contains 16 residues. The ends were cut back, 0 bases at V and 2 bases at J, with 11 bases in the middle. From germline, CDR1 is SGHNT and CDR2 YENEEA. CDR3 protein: CASSLEGGPAYNEQFF. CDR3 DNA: TGTGCCAGCAGCTTAGAGGGCGGGCCGGCCTACAATGAGCAGTTCTTC.

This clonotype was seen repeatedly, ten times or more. The chain's CDR3 is CASSRTSGIGELFF. In nucleotides, the CDR3 is TGTGCCAGCAGTCGGACTAGCGGGATCGGGGAGCTGTTTTTT. The gene calls are TRBV27 and TRBJ2-2; 12 bases map to TRBD2. Germline V gene sequence: CDR1 MNHEY, CDR2 SMNVEV (reference sequence). V shed 5 bases and J 7 bases; nucleotides not matched to a gene: 2. CDR3 length: 14 residues.

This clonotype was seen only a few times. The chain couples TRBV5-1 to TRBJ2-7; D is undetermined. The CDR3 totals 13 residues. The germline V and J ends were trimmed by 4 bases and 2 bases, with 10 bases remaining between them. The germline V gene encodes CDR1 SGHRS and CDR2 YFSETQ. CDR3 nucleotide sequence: TGCGCCAGCAGCATCGATCTGACCTACGAGCAGTACTTC. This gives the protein CASSIDLTYEQYF.

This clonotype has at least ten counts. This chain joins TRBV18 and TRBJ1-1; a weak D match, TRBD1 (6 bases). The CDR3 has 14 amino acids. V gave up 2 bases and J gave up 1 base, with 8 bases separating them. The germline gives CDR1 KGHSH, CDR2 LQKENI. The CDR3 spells CASSPSDRNTEAFF. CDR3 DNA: TGTGCCAGCTCACCATCGGACAGGAACACTGAAGCTTTCTTT.

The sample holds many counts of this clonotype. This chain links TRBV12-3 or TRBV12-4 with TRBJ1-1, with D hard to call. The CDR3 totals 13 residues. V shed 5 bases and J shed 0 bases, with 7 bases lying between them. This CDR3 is CASSVRMNTEAFF. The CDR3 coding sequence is TGTGCCAGCAGTGTTAGGATGAACACTGAAGCTTTCTTT.

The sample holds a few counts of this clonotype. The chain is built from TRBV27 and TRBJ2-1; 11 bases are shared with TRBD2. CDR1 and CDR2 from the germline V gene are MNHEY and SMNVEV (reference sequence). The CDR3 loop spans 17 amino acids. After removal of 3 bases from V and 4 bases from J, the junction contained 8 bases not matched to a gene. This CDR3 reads CASSFEIAGGLYNEQFF. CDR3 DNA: TGTGCCAGCAGTTTCGAAATAGCGGGAGGGCTGTACAATGAGCAGTTCTTC.

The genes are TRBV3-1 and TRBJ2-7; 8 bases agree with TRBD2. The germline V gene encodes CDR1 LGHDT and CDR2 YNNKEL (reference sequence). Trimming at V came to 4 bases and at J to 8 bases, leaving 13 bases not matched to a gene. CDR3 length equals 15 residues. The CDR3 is CASSPRGTSAIKQYF. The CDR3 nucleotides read TGTGCCAGCAGCCCCCGGGGGACTAGTGCGATCAAGCAGTACTTC.

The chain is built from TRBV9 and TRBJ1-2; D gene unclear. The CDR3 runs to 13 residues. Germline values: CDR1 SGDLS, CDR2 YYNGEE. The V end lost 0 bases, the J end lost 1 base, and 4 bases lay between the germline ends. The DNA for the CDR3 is TGTGCCAGCAGCGTAGCCAATAACTATGGCTACACCTTC. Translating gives CASSVANNYGYTF.

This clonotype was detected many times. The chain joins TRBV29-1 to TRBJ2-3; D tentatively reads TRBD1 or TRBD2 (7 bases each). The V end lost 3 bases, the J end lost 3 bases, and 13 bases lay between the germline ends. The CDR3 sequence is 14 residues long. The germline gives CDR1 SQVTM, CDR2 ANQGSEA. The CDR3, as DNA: TGCAGCGTTGAGGGAGGGGGCGGAACAGATACGCAGTATTTT. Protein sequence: CSVEGGGGTDTQYF.

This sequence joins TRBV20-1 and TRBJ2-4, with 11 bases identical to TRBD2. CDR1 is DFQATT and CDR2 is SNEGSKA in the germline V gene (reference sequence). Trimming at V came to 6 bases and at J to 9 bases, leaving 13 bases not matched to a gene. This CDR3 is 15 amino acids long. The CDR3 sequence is CSAPLAGVGFGIQYF. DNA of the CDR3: TGCAGTGCCCCACTAGCGGGAGTTGGCTTTGGCATTCAGTACTTC.

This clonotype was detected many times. The CDR3 protein is CASSYGGGRIHGYTF. The DNA for the CDR3 is TGTGCCAGCAGTTACGGGGGAGGCAGAATTCATGGCTACACCTTC. This sequence joins TRBV6-5 and TRBJ1-2, with D perhaps TRBD1 (5 bases). Trimming cost V 2 bases and J 6 bases, with 16 bases left between them. This CDR3 comprises 15 residues. From germline, CDR1 is MNHEY and CDR2 SVGAGI.

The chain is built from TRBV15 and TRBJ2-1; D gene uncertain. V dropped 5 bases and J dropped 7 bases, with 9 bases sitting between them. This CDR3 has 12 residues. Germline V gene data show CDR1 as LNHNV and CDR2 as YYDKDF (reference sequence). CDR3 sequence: CATSLTWNEQFF. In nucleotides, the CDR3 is TGTGCCACCAGCCTAACGTGGAATGAGCAGTTCTTC.

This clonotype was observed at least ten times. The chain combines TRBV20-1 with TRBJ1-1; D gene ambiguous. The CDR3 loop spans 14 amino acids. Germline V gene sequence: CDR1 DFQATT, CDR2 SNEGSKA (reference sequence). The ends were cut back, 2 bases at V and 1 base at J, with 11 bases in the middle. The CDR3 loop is CSARTTWGNTEAFF. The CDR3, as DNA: TGCAGTGCTAGAACTACTTGGGGGAACACTGAAGCTTTCTTT.

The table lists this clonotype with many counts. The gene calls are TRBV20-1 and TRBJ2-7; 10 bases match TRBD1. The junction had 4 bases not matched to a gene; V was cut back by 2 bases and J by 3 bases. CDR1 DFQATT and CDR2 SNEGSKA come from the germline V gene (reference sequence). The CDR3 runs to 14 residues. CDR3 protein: CSARRTGGFYEQYF. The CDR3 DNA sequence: TGCAGTGCTAGAAGGACAGGGGGATTCTACGAGCAGTACTTC.

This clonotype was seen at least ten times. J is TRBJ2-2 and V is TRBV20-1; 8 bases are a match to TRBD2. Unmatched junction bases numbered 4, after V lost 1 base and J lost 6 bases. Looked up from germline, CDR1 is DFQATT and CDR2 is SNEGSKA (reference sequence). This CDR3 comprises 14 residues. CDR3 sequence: CSARVGRAAGELFF. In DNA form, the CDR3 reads TGCAGTGCTAGAGTCGGGAGGGCCGCCGGGGAGCTGTTTTTT.

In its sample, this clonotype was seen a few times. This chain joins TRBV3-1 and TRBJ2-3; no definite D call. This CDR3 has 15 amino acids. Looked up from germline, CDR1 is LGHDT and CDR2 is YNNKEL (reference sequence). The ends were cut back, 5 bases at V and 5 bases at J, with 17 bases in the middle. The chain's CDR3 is CASSFHLQGVDTQYF. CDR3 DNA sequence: TGTGCCAGCAGCTTTCACCTCCAAGGAGTAGATACGCAGTATTTT.

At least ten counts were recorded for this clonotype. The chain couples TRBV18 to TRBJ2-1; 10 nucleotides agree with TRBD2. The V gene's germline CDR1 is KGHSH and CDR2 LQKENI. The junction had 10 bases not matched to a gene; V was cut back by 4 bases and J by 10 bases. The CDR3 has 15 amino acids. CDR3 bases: TGTGCCAGCTCACGAGCGGGAGGGCCTATGAGCGAGCAGTTCTTC. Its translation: CASSRAGGPMSEQFF.

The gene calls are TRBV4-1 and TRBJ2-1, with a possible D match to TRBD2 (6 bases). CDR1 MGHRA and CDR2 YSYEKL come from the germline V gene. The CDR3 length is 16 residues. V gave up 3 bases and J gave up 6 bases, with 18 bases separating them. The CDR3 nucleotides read TGCGCCAGCAGCCAGCCGACTAGGTCCCTGGGCAATGAGCAGTTCTTC. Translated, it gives CASSQPTRSLGNEQFF.

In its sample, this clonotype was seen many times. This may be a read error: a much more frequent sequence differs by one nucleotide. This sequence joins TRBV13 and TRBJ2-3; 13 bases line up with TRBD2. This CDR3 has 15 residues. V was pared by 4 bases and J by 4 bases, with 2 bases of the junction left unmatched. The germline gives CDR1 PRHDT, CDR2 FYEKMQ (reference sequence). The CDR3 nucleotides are TGTGCCAGCAGCTGGACTAGCGGGAGTCCAGATACGCAGTATTTT. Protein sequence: CASSWTSGSPDTQYF.

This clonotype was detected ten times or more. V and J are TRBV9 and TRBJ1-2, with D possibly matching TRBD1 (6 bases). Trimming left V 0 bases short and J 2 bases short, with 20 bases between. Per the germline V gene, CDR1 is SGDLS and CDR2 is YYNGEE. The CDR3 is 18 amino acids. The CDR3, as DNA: TGTGCCAGCAGCGTAGAGGGCAGGTCTGGGGGGCCGAACTATGGCTACACCTTC. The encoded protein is CASSVEGRSGGPNYGYTF.

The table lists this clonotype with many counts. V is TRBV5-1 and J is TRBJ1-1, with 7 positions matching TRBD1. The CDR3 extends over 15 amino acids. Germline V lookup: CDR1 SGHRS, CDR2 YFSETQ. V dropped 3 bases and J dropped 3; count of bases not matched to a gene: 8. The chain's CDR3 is CASSSLTGKDTEAFF. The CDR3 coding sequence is TGCGCCAGCAGCTCTCTGACAGGGAAGGACACTGAAGCTTTCTTT.

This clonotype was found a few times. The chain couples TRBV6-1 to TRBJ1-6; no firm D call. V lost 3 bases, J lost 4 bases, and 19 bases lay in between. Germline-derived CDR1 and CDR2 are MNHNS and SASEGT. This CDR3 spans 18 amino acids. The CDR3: CASSEAFGTPEYNSPLHF. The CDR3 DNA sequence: TGTGCCAGCAGTGAGGCATTCGGAACCCCCGAATATAATTCACCCCTCCACTTT.

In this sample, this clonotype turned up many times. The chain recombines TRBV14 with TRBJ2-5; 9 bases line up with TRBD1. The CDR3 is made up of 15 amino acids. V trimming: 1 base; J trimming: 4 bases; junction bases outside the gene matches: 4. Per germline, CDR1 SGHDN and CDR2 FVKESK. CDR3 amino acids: CASSQGGTGLETQYF. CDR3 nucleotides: TGTGCCAGCAGCCAAGGAGGGACAGGGTTAGAGACCCAGTACTTC.

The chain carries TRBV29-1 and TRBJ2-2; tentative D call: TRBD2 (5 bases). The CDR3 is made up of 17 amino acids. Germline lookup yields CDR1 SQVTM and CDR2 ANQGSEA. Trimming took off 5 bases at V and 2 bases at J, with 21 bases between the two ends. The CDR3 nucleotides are TGCAGCGTTCCCCGTGGAAGCGGAGGCACTAACACCGGGGAGCTGTTTTTT. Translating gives CSVPRGSGGTNTGELFF.

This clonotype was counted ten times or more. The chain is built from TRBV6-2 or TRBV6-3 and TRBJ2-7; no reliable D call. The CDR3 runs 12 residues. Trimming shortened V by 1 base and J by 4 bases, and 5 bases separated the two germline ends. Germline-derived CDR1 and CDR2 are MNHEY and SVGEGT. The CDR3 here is CASSYFRYEQYF. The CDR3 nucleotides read TGTGCCAGCAGTTACTTCAGATACGAGCAGTACTTC.

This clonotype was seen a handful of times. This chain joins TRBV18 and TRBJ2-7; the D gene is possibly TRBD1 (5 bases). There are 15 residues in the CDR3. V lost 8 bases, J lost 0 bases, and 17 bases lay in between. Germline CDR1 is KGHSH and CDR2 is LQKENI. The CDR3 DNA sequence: TGTGCCAGCAGCGCTGGTCCAGACAGCTCCTACGAGCAGTACTTC. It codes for CASSAGPDSSYEQYF. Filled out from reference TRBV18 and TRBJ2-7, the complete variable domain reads NAGVMQNPRHLVRRRGQEARLRCSPMKGHSHVYWYRQLPEEGLKFMVYLQKENIIDESGMPKERFSAEFPKEGPSILRIQQVVRGDSAAYFCASSAGPDSSYEQYFGPGTRLTVT.

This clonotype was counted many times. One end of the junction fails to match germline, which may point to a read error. The CDR3 DNA sequence: TGTGCCAGCTCGCCGGGACAGGGCTCCCACGAGCAGTACTTC. It yields the protein CASSPGQGSHEQYF. V gene TRBV18 combines with J gene TRBJ2-7; 9 positions agree with TRBD1. This CDR3 is 14 amino acids long. CDR1 and CDR2 (germline): KGHSH, LQKENI.

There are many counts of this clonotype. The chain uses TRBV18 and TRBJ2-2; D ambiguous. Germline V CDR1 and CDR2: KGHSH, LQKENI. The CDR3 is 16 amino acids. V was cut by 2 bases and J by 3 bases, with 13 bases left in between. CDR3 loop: CASSPRPTEYTGELFF. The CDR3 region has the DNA TGTGCCAGCTCACCAAGGCCCACGGAATACACCGGGGAGCTGTTTTTT.